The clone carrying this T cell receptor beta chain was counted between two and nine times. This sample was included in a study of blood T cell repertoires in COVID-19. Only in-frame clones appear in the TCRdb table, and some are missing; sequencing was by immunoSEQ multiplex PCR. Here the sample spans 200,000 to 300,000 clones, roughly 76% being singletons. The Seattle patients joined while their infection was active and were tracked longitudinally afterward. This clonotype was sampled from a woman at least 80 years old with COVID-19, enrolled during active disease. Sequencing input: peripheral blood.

The CDR3 spells CAWSPGGTGNQPQHF. The DNA of the CDR3 is TGTGCCTGGAGTCCAGGGGGGACCGGCAATCAGCCCCAGCATTTT. The chain carries TRBV30 and TRBJ1-5, with 7 bases lining up with TRBD1. Per the germline V gene, CDR1 is GTSNPN and CDR2 is SVGIG (reference sequence). This CDR3 spans 15 amino acids. The J segment lost 2 bases and the V segment lost 2 bases, leaving 6 bases of the junction unmatched.